The source of this TCR beta chain is a study of T cell responses to AZD1222 COVID-19 vaccine. Trimming took 4 bases from V and 2 from J, leaving 11 bases between them. Germline V gene sequence: CDR1 SGHRS, CDR2 YFSETQ. The CDR3 runs to 14 residues. Repertoires were generated with immunoSEQ multiplex PCR, while TCRdb's copy carries only in-frame clones and drops some. Altogether around 90,000 clones are present, about 88% being singletons, with the ten largest covering 13%. Study-wide results and limits: Spike-wide vaccine-associated CD4 TCRs dominated at 160-218 and 743-854. Females made up more of the donors, who were largely white British, and clonal diversity may have come out too low. Regions left unmutated in variants are reportedly the target of nearly half of spike-specific TCRs.

This clone was detected a few times. As yet, its antigen is unknown. The receptor was derived from an adult in good health. This chain joins TRBV5-1 and TRBJ2-3, with D tentatively TRBD1 (7 bases). The material was peripheral blood, obtained on day 0 of AZD1222 vaccination. The CDR3 DNA is TGCGCCAGCAGCCAGGGGGGCACCACAGATACGCAGTATTTT. Translated, it gives CASSQGGTTDTQYF.